Listed below are T cell receptor beta chains from one sample, sequenced in a study of a mutant IDH1 vaccine in newly diagnosed glioma. These receptors have no known antigen. TCRdb's table, derived via immunoSEQ multiplex PCR, lists solely in-frame clones and lacks some. The sample carries 50,000 to 70,000 clones, roughly nine tenths recorded once. The specimen comprised PBMCs, sampled from a glioma patient whose treatment included an IDH1 peptide vaccine. Receptor source: a man aged 40-49 years with glioma. The CDR3 runs from the conserved cysteine through the conserved F or W.

>TRBV9|TRBJ1-1
CASSVVQSEAFF
>TRBV14|TRBJ2-4
CASRNVQRGVRNIQYF
>TRBV5-6|TRBJ2-5
CASSYWSRVGGTQYF
>TRBV10-3|TRBJ2-1
CAITPGDVSSYNEQFF
>TRBV6-1|TRBJ1-2
CAIYFLANYGYTF
>TRBV5-5|TRBJ2-3
CASSLAGRPDTQYF
>TRBV5-4|TRBJ1-2
CASSSKGGTGYGYTF
>TRBV9|TRBJ1-1
CASSVGGTARSEAFF
>TRBV5-4|TRBJ2-5
CASSLPGGYGETQYF
>TRBV7-6|TRBJ2-3
CASSFRGRTSGTDTQYF
>TRBV5-4|TRBJ2-3
CASSLDSTDTQYF
>TRBV11-2|TRBJ2-7
CASTRGEVGQYEQYF
>TRBV6-5|TRBJ2-1
CASSRDIQSRQFF
>TRBV5-8|TRBJ1-2
CASSPGTGTRGYGYTF
>TRBV5-1|TRBJ1-3
CASSLAAGTGNTIYF
>TRBV9|TRBJ2-5
CASNPSTGQLQETQYF
>TRBV18|TRBJ1-1
CASSPLDSLNTEAFF
>TRBV18|TRBJ1-2
CASSLQGVYGYTF
>TRBV13|TRBJ2-7
CASSLGLSGEQYF
>TRBV27|TRBJ2-7
CASSFGARAYEQYF
>TRBV29-1|TRBJ2-1
CSGRGTSYNEQFF
>TRBV7-7|TRBJ2-5
CASSLERFETQYF
>TRBV5-1|TRBJ2-7
CASSPLAGGPLDQYF
>TRBV6-1|TRBJ2-7
CASIPTSGVSYEQYF
>TRBV5-1|TRBJ2-2
CASSLRTGLNTGELFF